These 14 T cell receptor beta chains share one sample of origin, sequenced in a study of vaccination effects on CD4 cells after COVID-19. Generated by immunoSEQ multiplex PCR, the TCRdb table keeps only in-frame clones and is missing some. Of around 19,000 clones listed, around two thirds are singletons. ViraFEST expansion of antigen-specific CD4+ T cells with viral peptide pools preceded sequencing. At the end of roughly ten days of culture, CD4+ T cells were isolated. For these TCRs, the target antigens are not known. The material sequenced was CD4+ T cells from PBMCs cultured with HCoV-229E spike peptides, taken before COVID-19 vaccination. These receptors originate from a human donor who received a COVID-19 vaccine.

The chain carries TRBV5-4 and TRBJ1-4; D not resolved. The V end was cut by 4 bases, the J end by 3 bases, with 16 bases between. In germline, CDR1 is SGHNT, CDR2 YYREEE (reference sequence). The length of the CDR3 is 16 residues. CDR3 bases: TGTGCCAGCAGCGATGTAGGGCAGGCCCCTAATGAAAAACTGTTTTTT. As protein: CASSDVGQAPNEKLFF.

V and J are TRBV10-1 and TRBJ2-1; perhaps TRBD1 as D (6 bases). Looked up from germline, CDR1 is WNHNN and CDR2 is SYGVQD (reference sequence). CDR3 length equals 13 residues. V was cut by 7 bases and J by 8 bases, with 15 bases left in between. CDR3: CASNSGVSDEQFF. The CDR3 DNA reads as TGCGCCAGCAATTCAGGGGTTTCGGATGAGCAGTTCTTC.

CDR3 sequence: CASSQQGITEAFF. Here the CDR3 DNA reads TGTGCCAGCAGCCAGCAGGGAATCACTGAAGCTTTCTTT. The J gene is TRBJ1-1, the V gene TRBV3-1 (or the pseudogene TRBV3-2), with D possibly matching TRBD1 (5 bases). This CDR3 region has 13 residues. The germline gives CDR1 LGHDT, CDR2 YNNKEL (reference sequence). V shed 3 bases and J shed 4 bases, with 9 bases lying between them.

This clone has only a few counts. In DNA, the CDR3 is TGTGCCAGCAGTGACTCGCATCCGGCAGGGGCGTCGTTATTCCTTAGCAATCAGCCCCAGCATTTT. Protein: CASSDSHPAGASLFLSNQPQHF. The chain joins TRBV6-4 to TRBJ1-5, with D possibly matching TRBD1 (6 bases). V was trimmed by 0 bases and J by 0 bases, leaving 27 bases between them. CDR1 MRHNA and CDR2 SNTAGT come from the germline V gene. The CDR3 has 22 amino acids.

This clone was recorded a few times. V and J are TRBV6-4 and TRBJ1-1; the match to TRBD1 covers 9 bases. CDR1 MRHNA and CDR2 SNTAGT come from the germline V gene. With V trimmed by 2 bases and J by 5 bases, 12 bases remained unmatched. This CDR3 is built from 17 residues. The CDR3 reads CASSDGGDRDGRTEAFF. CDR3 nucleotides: TGTGCCAGCAGTGACGGGGGGGACAGGGACGGGAGAACTGAAGCTTTCTTT.

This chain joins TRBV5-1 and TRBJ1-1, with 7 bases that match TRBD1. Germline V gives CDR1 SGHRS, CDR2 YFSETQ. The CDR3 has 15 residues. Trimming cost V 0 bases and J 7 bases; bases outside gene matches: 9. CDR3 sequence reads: CASSLGWDRQHEAFF. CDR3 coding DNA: TGCGCCAGCAGCTTGGGGTGGGACAGACAGCATGAAGCTTTCTTT.

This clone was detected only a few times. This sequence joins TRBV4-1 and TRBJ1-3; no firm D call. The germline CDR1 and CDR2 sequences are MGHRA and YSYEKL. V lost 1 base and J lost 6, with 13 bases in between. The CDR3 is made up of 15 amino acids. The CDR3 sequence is CASSQAGGWENTIYF. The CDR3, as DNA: TGCGCCAGCAGCCAAGCGGGAGGGTGGGAAAACACCATATATTTT.

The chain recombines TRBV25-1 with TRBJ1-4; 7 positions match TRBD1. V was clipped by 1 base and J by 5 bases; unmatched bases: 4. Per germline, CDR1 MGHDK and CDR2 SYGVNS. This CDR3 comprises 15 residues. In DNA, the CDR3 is TGTGCCAGCAGTGAATCCGGGACAGTAAATGAAAAACTGTTTTTT. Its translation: CASSESGTVNEKLFF.

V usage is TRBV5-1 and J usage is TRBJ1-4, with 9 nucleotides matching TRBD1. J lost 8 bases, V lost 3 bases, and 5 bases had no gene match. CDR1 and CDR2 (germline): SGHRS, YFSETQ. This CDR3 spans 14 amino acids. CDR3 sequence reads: CASSSKGQGEKLFF. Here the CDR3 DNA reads TGCGCCAGCAGCTCAAAGGGACAGGGAGAAAAACTGTTTTTT.

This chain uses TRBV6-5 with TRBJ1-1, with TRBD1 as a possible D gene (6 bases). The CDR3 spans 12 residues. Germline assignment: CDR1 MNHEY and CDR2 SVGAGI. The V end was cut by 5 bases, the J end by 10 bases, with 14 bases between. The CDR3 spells CASSRDRSRAFF. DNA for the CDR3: TGTGCCAGCAGTAGAGACAGGTCCCGAGCTTTCTTT.

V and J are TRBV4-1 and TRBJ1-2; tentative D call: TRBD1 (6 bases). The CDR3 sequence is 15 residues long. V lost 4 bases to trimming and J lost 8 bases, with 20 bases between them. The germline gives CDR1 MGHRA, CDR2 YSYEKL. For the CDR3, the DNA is TGCGCCAGCAGCCGTCCGCCCCAGGGGAGAAAGGGCTACACCTTC. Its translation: CASSRPPQGRKGYTF.

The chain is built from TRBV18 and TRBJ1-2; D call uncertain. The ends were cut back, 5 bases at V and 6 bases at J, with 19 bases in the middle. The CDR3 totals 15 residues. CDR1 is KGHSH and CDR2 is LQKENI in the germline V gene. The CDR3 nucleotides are TGTGCCAGCTCATTGTACGTCCTCCCGGCGGATGGCTACACCTTC. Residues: CASSLYVLPADGYTF.

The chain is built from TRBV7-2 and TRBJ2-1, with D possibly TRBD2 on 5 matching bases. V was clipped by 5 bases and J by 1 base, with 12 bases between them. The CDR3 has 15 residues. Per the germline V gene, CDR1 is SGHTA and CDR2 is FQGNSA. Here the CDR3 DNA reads TGTGCCAGCAGCCTGTATCGGAGGTCCTACAATGAGCAGTTCTTC. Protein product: CASSLYRRSYNEQFF.

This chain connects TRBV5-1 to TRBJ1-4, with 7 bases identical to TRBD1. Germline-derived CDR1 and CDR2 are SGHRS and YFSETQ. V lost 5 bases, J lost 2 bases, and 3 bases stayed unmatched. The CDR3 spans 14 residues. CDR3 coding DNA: TGCGCCAGCAGAGAGGGGGCTACTAATGAAAAACTGTTTTTT. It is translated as CASREGATNEKLFF.